Listed below are T cell receptor beta chains from one sample, sequenced in a study of regulatory T cells. Sequencing was performed with immunoSEQ multiplex PCR; in TCRdb, only in-frame clones are kept and a portion is missing. The sample consists of more than 15,000 clones, roughly 88% of them appearing once. Sequenced: conventional CD4+ T cells sorted from blood. The receptors here all came from a person in their twenties or thirties with CD3G deficiency. Both conserved end residues are part of each CDR3. D genes are given only for firm matches. Only part of the rows carry a size: once, few, many, or a class if the clone is expanded.

clone_size	v_call	d_call	j_call	cdr3_nt	cdr3_aa
.	TRBV28	TRBD1	TRBJ1-2	TGTGCCAGCAGTTTGGGGACAGGGGCGGCCTATGGCTACACCTTC	CASSLGTGAAYGYTF
.	TRBV20-1	.	TRBJ2-7	TGCAGTGCTGGGTTCTACGAGCAGTACTTC	CSAGFYEQYF
.	TRBV7-2	TRBD1	TRBJ2-2	TGTGCCAGCAGCTTAAATTTTGGTTTGGGACAGAGGGAGCTGTTTTTT	CASSLNFGLGQRELFF
.	TRBV7-8	TRBD1	TRBJ2-7	TGTGCCAGCAGCTTAGTGACCGGGACAGGGGGCGCCTACGAGCAGTACTTC	CASSLVTGTGGAYEQYF
.	TRBV28	.	TRBJ2-1	TGTGCCAGCAGTTTATCGGGACCCACTTCAATAAGATATGAGCAGTTCTTC	CASSLSGPTSIRYEQFF
.	TRBV5-1	.	TRBJ2-3	TGCGCCAGCAGGTTAGGGGAAAGAACAGATACGCAGTATTTT	CASRLGERTDTQYF
.	TRBV28	.	TRBJ1-5	TGTGCCAGCAGTTTACGTCGAAGATACTTCAATCAGCCCCAGCATTTT	CASSLRRRYFNQPQHF
once	TRBV18	TRBD1	TRBJ1-1	TGTGCCAGCTCACCCTCAGGGGGGACGGCTTTCTTT	CASSPSGGTAFF
.	TRBV28	TRBD1	TRBJ1-4	TGTGCCAGCAGTTTGCCGGGACAGGGTGGCGAAAAACTGTTTTTT	CASSLPGQGGEKLFF
.	TRBV7-9	.	TRBJ1-1	TGTGCCAGCAGCCCAAAGGGGGGGGGTACTGAAGCTTTCTTT	CASSPKGGGTEAFF
.	TRBV11-2	.	TRBJ2-5	TGTGCCAGCAGTCCTTTCAGGGGATGGGGAGAGACCCAGTACTTC	CASSPFRGWGETQYF
.	TRBV5-1	TRBD2	TRBJ2-1	TGCGCCAGCAGCCCTACTAGCGGGGGGTACAATGAGCAGTTCTTC	CASSPTSGGYNEQFF
.	TRBV28	TRBD1	TRBJ1-2	TGTGCCAGCAGTTTACAGGGGGCCTACACCTTC	CASSLQGAYTF
.	TRBV19	TRBD1	TRBJ2-1	TGTGCCAGTAACGCGACAGGGTTCAATGAGCAGTTCTTC	CASNATGFNEQFF
once	TRBV7-9	.	TRBJ2-7	TGTGCCAGCAGCTTGGGGTCTCGGGAGCAGTACTTC	CASSLGSREQYF
.	TRBV28	.	TRBJ2-7	TGTGCCAGCAGCAAATTCTTGACAGCCACGAGCTCCTACGAGCAGTACTTC	CASSKFLTATSSYEQYF
.	TRBV28	TRBD1	TRBJ2-7	TGTGCCAGCTCCCCGTTCCGGGACAGGCTCTACGAGCAGTACTTC	CASSPFRDRLYEQYF
few	TRBV11-2	TRBD1	TRBJ2-7	TGTGCCAGCAGCCCTTTCACAGGGGGCAGGTACGAGCAGTACTTC	CASSPFTGGRYEQYF
.	TRBV6-5	.	TRBJ1-1	TGTGCCAGCAGTAAATCTGTGGCGACTGAAGCTTTCTTT	CASSKSVATEAFF
.	TRBV4-1	.	TRBJ2-1	TGCGCCAGCAGCCAAACGCGTTACTCCTACAATGAGCAGTTCTTC	CASSQTRYSYNEQFF
.	TRBV28	.	TRBJ2-7	TGTGCCAGCCGGAAAGCAGGGATACCCTCCTACGAGCAGTACTTC	CASRKAGIPSYEQYF
.	TRBV28	.	TRBJ1-2	TGTGCCAGCAGCCCAATTGGGGGGGGCTACTATGGCTACACCTTC	CASSPIGGGYYGYTF
.	TRBV28	.	TRBJ1-1	TGTGCCAGCAGCCCGACATACACTGAAGCTTTCTTT	CASSPTYTEAFF
.	TRBV28	.	TRBJ1-1	TGTGCCAGCAGTTTTTCTAGAAGGACCATGAACACTGAAGCTTTCTTT	CASSFSRRTMNTEAFF
.	TRBV10-3	.	TRBJ2-7	TGTGCCATCAGTGAGTCTAACGGTGAACGAAACCGCTACGAGCAGTACTTC	CAISESNGERNRYEQYF
.	TRBV20-1	.	TRBJ1-2	TGCAGTGCTAGGAGGGGTTATGGCTACACCTTC	CSARRGYGYTF
.	TRBV6-6	.	TRBJ1-2	TGTGCCAGCAGTTCCCCGTCAGGCAGGCCCTATGGCTACACCTTC	CASSSPSGRPYGYTF